Shown below are 8 T cell receptor beta chains from a single sample sequenced in a study of T cells after somatic rescue of genetic block. TCRdb's copy holds only in-frame clones and misses some; the assay was immunoSEQ multiplex PCR. The sample holds roughly 67,000 clones, 80% to 95% seen once. The sequenced material came from peripheral blood mononuclear cells (PBMCs). Receptor source: a man aged 40-55 years.

This sequence joins TRBV18 and TRBJ2-5; no clear D gene. V lost 8 bases to trimming and J lost 4 bases, with 14 bases between them. Germline V gives CDR1 KGHSH, CDR2 LQKENI. This CDR3 contains 13 residues. The CDR3 DNA reads as TGTGCCAGCGAGCGTAAGGGCCGAGAGACCCAGTACTTC. It specifies CASERKGRETQYF. Looking up the rest from reference TRBV18 and TRBJ2-5 gives the full variable domain: NAGVMQNPRHLVRRRGQEARLRCSPMKGHSHVYWYRQLPEEGLKFMVYLQKENIIDESGMPKERFSAEFPKEGPSILRIQQVVRGDSAAYFCASERKGRETQYFGPGTRLLVL.

This clone was seen a handful of times. V and J are TRBV28 and TRBJ2-3, with D tentatively TRBD2 (6 bases). The CDR3 runs to 18 residues. Trimming pared 2 bases from V and 2 bases from J, leaving 20 bases between. The V gene's germline CDR1 is MDHEN and CDR2 SYDVKM. CDR3 sequence: CASSLSSGPEGVTDTQYF. The CDR3 bases are TGTGCCAGCAGTTTAAGTAGCGGCCCTGAAGGGGTCACAGATACGCAGTATTTT.

V and J are TRBV15 and TRBJ2-5, with D tentatively TRBD1 or TRBD2 (5 bases each). The CDR3 sequence is 19 residues long. V was cut by 0 bases and J by 2 bases, with 22 bases left in between. Per germline, CDR1 LNHNV and CDR2 YYDKDF (reference sequence). CDR3 in amino acids: CATSRDGMGVPRTQETQYF. CDR3 DNA: TGTGCCACCAGCAGAGATGGCATGGGGGTCCCTCGTACACAAGAGACCCAGTACTTC.

J is TRBJ1-4 and V is TRBV19, with D unclear. The CDR3 length is 16 residues. Germline V lookup: CDR1 LNHDA, CDR2 SQIVND (reference sequence). V lost 5 bases to trimming and J lost 3 bases, with 16 bases between them. The CDR3 protein is CASSALEAGPNEKLFF. The CDR3 bases are TGTGCCAGTAGTGCCCTCGAGGCGGGCCCTAATGAAAAACTGTTTTTT.

The gene calls are TRBV6-6 and TRBJ2-7, with D possibly matching TRBD1 (5 bases). V gave up 6 bases and J gave up 5 bases, with 11 bases separating them. Germline-derived CDR1 and CDR2 are MNHNY and SVGAGI (reference sequence). CDR3 length equals 12 residues. The CDR3 region is CASRTAQHEQYF. The CDR3 DNA is TGTGCCAGCAGGACAGCCCAGCACGAGCAGTACTTC.

J is TRBJ1-1 and V is TRBV30; maybe TRBD1 (6 bases). Trimming stripped 3 bases from V and 2 bases from J, with 7 bases between. This CDR3 is built from 12 residues. CDR1 is GTSNPN, CDR2 SVGIG, per germline (reference sequence). The CDR3, as DNA: TGTGCCTGGAGGGACAGCAACACTGAAGCTTTCTTT. Translated: CAWRDSNTEAFF. Using reference TRBV30 and TRBJ1-1 for the parts outside the CDR3, the full variable domain is SQTIHQWPATLVQPVGSPLSLECTVEGTSNPNLYWYRQAAGRGLQLLFYSVGIGQISSEVPQNLSASRPQDRQFILSSKKLLLSDSGFYLCAWRDSNTEAFFGQGTRLTVV.

This chain connects TRBV18 to TRBJ2-3; perhaps D is TRBD1 or TRBD2 (7 bases each). Trimming pared 1 base from V and 6 bases from J, leaving 17 bases between. Looked up from germline, CDR1 is KGHSH and CDR2 is LQKENI. CDR3 length equals 16 residues. In DNA, the CDR3 is TGTGCCAGCTCACCACTCCCCGCCAGGGGGGGTGATACGCAGTATTTT. Its translation is CASSPLPARGGDTQYF. The full variable domain, in which reference TRBV18 and TRBJ2-3 provide the parts outside the CDR3, is NAGVMQNPRHLVRRRGQEARLRCSPMKGHSHVYWYRQLPEEGLKFMVYLQKENIIDESGMPKERFSAEFPKEGPSILRIQQVVRGDSAAYFCASSPLPARGGDTQYFGPGTRLTVL.

The chain links TRBV19 to TRBJ1-1; D is uncertain. V gave up 6 bases and J gave up 0 bases, with 17 bases separating them. Looked up from germline, CDR1 is LNHDA and CDR2 is SQIVND (reference sequence). The CDR3 loop spans 16 amino acids. The CDR3 spells CASRRREDRMNTEAFF. The DNA of the CDR3 is TGTGCCAGTAGACGTCGGGAAGACCGCATGAACACTGAAGCTTTCTTT.